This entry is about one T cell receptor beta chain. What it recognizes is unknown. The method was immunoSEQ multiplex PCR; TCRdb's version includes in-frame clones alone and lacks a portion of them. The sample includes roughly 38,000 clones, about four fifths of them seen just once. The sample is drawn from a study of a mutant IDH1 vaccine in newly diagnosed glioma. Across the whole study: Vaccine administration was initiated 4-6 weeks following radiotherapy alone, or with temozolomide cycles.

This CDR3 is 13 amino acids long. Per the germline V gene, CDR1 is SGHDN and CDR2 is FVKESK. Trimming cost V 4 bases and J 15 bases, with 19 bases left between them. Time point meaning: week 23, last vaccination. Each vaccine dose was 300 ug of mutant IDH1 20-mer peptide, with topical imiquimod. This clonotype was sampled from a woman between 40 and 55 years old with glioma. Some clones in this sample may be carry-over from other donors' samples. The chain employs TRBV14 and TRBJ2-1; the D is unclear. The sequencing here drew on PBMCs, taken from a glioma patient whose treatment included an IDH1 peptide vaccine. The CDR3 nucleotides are TGTGCCAGCAGCCCCCGAAGGAACCACATTGGGTTCTTC. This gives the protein CASSPRRNHIGFF. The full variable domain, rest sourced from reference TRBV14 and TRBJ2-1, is EAGVTQFPSHSVIEKGQTVTLRCDPISGHDNLYWYRRVMGKEIKFLLHFVKESKQDESGMPNNRFLAERTGGTYSTLKVQPAELEDSGVYFCASSPRRNHIGFFGPGTRLTVL.